This T cell receptor (beta chain) appears in the sequencing data of a study of blood T cell repertoires in COVID-19. In the study overall: Acute and convalescent COVID-19 samples came from the United States, Italy and Spain. Sample material is recorded as cDNA or gDNA derived from T cells, B-cell-depleted T cells, or PBMCs.

Sequencing used immunoSEQ multiplex PCR; TCRdb keeps in-frame clones, though not all of them. The table lists about 250,000 clones, nearly 90% of them singletons. There are 19 residues in the CDR3. The V gene's germline CDR1 is ENHRY and CDR2 SYGVKD. The V and J ends lost 11 bases and 1 base, in that order; junction bases with no gene match: 23. This TCR was sampled from a man between 18 and 35 years old with active or convalescent COVID-19. This sequence joins TRBV10-3 and TRBJ2-7, with 10 bases fitting TRBD2. Material for sequencing was peripheral blood. In DNA, the CDR3 is TGTGCCCCAGGGGGCGGGGTAGCGGGAGGCCCCAAAGGGTCCTACGAGCAGTACTTC. The encoded protein is CAPGGGVAGGPKGSYEQYF.